Each of the 5 T cell receptor beta chains below was sequenced from the same sample in a study of cytomegalovirus exposure and HLA in healthy donors. The study ran its PCR with 60 Vbeta and 13 Jbeta primers. Data came from immunoSEQ multiplex PCR; TCRdb stores just in-frame clones and leaves some out. Of under 200,000 clones listed, approximately 80% are singletons. Material for sequencing was PBMCs. The receptor set was obtained from a man in his thirties or forties in good health and CMV-seropositive.

The CDR3 region is CAISETRDNYEQYF. For the CDR3, the DNA is TGTGCCATCAGTGAGACCAGGGATAATTACGAGCAGTACTTC. The chain employs TRBV10-3 and TRBJ2-7; D possibly corresponds to TRBD1 (5 bases). Germline loops: CDR1 ENHRY, CDR2 SYGVKD. Trimming pared 2 bases from V and 4 bases from J, leaving 12 bases between. The CDR3 contains 14 residues.

The chain carries TRBV9 and TRBJ2-1; 13 bases line up with TRBD2. Losses at the gene ends were 3 bases for V and 8 bases for J; bases not matched to a gene: 8. This CDR3 has 16 residues. From germline, CDR1 is SGDLS and CDR2 YYNGEE. As DNA, the CDR3 is TGTGCCAGCAGCGCCTCCGGGACTAGCGGGGTCGATGAGCAGTTCTTC. Its protein is CASSASGTSGVDEQFF.

This clone was picked up one time. CDR3 DNA: TGTGCCAGCAGCACATGGGAGACCCAGTACTTC. Its translation: CASSTWETQYF. The J gene is TRBJ2-5, the V gene TRBV6-6, with no clear D. The CDR3 is made up of 11 amino acids. Germline values: CDR1 MNHNY, CDR2 SVGAGI (reference sequence). Deletions cut 6 bases from V and 5 bases from J, with 7 bases between.

This clone was observed a handful of times. The chain uses TRBV2 and TRBJ1-1; possible D gene TRBD1, 5 bases. V was shortened by 6 bases and J by 5 bases, with 10 bases between the two germline ends. The CDR3 runs 12 residues. Germline V gene sequence: CDR1 SNHLY, CDR2 FYNNEI. CDR3 coding DNA: TGTGCCAGCAGCCAGGGTGGAACTGAAGCTTTCTTT. Translating it yields CASSQGGTEAFF.

In its sample, this clone was seen a few times. J is TRBJ2-5 and V is TRBV7-2; a weak D match, TRBD2 (7 bases). The V gene lost 2 bases and the J gene lost 6 bases, with 13 bases spanning the gap. The CDR3 sequence is 14 residues long. Germline values: CDR1 SGHTA, CDR2 FQGNSA. CDR3 in DNA: TGTGCCAGCAGCTTAAAAGGGGGGGCGAAGACCCAGTACTTC. Translated: CASSLKGGAKTQYF. Complete variable domain (other parts from reference TRBV7-2 and TRBJ2-5): GAGVSQSPSNKVTEKGKDVELRCDPISGHTALYWYRQSLGQGLEFLIYFQGNSAPDKSGLPSDRFSAERTGGSVSTLTIQRTQQEDSAVYLCASSLKGGAKTQYFGPGTRLLVL.